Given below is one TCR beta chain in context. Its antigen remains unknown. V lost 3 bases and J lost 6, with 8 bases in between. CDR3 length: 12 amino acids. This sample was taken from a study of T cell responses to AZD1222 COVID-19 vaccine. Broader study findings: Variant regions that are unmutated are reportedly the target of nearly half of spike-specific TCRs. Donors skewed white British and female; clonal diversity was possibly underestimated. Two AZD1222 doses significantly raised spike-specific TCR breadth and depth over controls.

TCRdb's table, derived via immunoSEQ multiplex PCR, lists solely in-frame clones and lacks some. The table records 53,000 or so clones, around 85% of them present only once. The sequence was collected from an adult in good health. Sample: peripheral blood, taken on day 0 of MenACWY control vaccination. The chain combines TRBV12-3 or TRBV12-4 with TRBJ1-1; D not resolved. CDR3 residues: CASSLMVAEAFF. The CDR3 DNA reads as TGTGCCAGCAGTTTGATGGTCGCTGAAGCTTTCTTT.